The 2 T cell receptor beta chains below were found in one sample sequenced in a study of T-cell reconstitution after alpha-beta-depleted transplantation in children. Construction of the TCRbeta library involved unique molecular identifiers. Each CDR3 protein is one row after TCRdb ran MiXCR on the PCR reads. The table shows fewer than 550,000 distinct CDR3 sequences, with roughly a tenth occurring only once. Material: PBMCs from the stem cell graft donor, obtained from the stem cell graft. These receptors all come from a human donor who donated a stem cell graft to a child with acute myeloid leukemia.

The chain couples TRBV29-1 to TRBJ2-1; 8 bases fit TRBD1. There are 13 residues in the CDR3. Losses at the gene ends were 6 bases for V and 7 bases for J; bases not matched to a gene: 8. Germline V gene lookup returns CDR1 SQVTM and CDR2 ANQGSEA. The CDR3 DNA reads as TGCAGCGTCCGGACAGGGCTAGGGAATGAGCAGTTCTTC. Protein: CSVRTGLGNEQFF.

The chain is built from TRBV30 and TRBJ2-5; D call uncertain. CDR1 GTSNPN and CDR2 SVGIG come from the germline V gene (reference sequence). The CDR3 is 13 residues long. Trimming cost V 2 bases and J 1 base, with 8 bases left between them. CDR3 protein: CAWSPGVQETQYF. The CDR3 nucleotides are TGTGCCTGGAGTCCTGGTGTCCAAGAGACCCAGTACTTC.